This T cell receptor (beta chain) was observed in a study of control samples from healthy donors and cancer patients. Repertoires were generated with immunoSEQ multiplex PCR, while TCRdb's copy carries only in-frame clones and drops some. The data hold some 130,000 clones, with 80% to 95% observed a single time. V shed 1 base and J 8 bases; nucleotides not matched to a gene: 4. The CDR3 extends over 14 amino acids. The germline V gene encodes CDR1 LGHNA and CDR2 YNFKEQ. This receptor was obtained from a man aged 18-30 years in good health. This sequence joins TRBV4-2 and TRBJ2-1, with 8 positions matching TRBD1. Sequencing input: blood. This chain's CDR3 is CASSQVNRGDEQFF. Here the CDR3 DNA reads TGTGCCAGCAGCCAAGTCAACAGGGGGGATGAGCAGTTCTTC.